This T cell receptor (beta chain) emerged from a study of blood T cell repertoires in COVID-19. Participant age was roughly 18 to 90 years, and participants resided in fewer than 25 US areas. Which cohort a participant joined came from the clinical history participants gave. Either two negative PCRs, clearance, or symptom resolution qualified Cohort 3 donors as recovered. Original processing methods: Estimation of nucleated cell counts was performed using reference gene primer amplification. Profiled with immunoSEQ multiplex PCR; TCRdb holds only in-frame clones, not every one. From that table come the V and J calls and clone size; the DNA was used to work out D and trimming. The data contain 270,000 or so clones, roughly 86% of them singletons. There are 13 residues in the CDR3. V dropped 0 bases and J dropped 4 bases, with 7 bases sitting between them. The germline CDR1 and CDR2 sequences are SGHRS and YFSETQ.

The sample comprised PBMCs or T cells enriched from blood (not recorded which). J is TRBJ1-2 and V is TRBV5-1; D is unclear. The TCR comes from a young woman who had recovered from COVID-19. The CDR3: CASSLGQIYGYTF. CDR3 in DNA: TGCGCCAGCAGCTTGGGGCAGATCTATGGCTACACCTTC. The complete variable domain, with remaining parts taken from reference TRBV5-1 and TRBJ1-2, reads KAGVTQTPRYLIKTRGQQVTLSCSPISGHRSVSWYQQTPGQGLQFLFEYFSETQRNKGNFPGRFSGRQFSNSRSEMNVSTLELGDSALYLCASSLGQIYGYTFGSGTRLTVV.